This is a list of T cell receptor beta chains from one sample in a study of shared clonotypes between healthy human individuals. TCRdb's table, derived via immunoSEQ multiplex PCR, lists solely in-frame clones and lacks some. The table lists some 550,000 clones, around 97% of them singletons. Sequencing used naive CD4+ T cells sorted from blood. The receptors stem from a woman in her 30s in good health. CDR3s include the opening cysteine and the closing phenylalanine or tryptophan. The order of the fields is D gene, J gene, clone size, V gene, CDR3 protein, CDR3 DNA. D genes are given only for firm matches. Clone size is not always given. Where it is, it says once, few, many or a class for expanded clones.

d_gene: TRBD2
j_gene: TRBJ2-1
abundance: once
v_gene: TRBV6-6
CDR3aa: CASSISGRSYNEQFF
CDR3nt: TGTGCCAGCAGCATTAGCGGGAGGTCCTACAATGAGCAGTTCTTC

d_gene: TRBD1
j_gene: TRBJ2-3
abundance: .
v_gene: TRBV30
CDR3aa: CASGQGGTDTQYF
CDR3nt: TGTGCCAGCGGACAGGGAGGCACAGATACGCAGTATTTT

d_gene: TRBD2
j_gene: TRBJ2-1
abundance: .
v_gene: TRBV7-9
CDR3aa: CASSLEFGTSGTTAQFF
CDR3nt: TGTGCCAGCAGCTTAGAGTTCGGGACTAGCGGGACGACGGCGCAGTTCTTC

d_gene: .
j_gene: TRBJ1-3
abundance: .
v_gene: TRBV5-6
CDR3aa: CASSPRLAWASSGNTIYF
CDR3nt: TGTGCCAGCAGCCCCCGGCTGGCGTGGGCTAGCTCTGGAAACACCATATATTTT

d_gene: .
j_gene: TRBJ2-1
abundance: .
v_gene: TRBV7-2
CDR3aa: CASSLEGSSSYNEQFF
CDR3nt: TGTGCCAGCAGCTTAGAGGGGAGTAGCTCCTACAATGAGCAGTTCTTC

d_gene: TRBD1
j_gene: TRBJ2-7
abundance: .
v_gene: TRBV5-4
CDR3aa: CASSQTGSDEQYF
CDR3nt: TGTGCCAGCAGCCAGACAGGGTCCGACGAGCAGTACTTC

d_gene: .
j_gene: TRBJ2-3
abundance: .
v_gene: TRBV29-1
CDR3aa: CSVQGGTDTQYF
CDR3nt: TGCAGCGTTCAGGGCGGCACAGATACGCAGTATTTT

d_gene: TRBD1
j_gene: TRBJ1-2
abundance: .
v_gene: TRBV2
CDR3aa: CASSAGTGAYGYTF
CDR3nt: TGTGCCAGCAGTGCGGGGACAGGGGCTTATGGCTACACCTTC

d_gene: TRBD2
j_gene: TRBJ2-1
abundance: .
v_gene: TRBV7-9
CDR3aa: CASRETSGRPHEQFF
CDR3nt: TGTGCCAGCAGAGAGACTAGCGGGAGGCCCCATGAGCAGTTCTTC

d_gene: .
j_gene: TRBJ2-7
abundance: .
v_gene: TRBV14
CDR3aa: CASSQDWGERYF
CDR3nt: TGTGCCAGCAGCCAAGATTGGGGGGAGCGGTACTTC

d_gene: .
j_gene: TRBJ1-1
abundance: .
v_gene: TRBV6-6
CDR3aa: CASSYPQGPSGTEAFF
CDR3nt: TGTGCCAGCAGTTACCCGCAGGGCCCGAGTGGCACTGAAGCTTTCTTT

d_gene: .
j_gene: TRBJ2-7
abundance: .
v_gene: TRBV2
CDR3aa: CASRIFISYEQYF
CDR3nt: TGTGCCAGCCGGATTTTCATCTCCTACGAGCAGTACTTC

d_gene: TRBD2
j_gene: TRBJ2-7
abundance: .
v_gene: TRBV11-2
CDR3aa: CASSGTRGYRYEQYF
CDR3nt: TGTGCCAGCAGCGGGACTAGGGGCTACCGCTACGAGCAGTACTTC

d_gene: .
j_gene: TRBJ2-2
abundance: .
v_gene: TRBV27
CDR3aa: CASRRTTSTGELFF
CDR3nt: TGTGCCAGCAGAAGGACCACTTCCACCGGGGAGCTGTTTTTT

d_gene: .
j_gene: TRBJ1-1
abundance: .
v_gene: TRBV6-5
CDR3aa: CASSRGRRTNTEAFF
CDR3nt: TGTGCCAGCAGTAGGGGTAGGCGGACGAACACTGAAGCTTTCTTT

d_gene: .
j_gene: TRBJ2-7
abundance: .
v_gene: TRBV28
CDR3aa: CASSLTAPYEQYF
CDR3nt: TGTGCCAGCAGTCTGACAGCCCCCTACGAGCAGTACTTC

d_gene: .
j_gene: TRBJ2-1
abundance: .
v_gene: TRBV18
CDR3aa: CASSSRDYNEQFF
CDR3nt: TGTGCCAGCTCAAGCCGGGACTACAATGAGCAGTTCTTC

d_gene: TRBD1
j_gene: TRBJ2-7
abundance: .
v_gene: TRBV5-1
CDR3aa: CASSWGTGDEQYF
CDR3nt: TGCGCCAGCAGCTGGGGGACAGGGGACGAGCAGTACTTC

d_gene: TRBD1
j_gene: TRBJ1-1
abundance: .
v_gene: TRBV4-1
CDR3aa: CASSRLPPVTGGLGAEAFF
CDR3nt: TGCGCCAGCAGCCGCCTCCCTCCGGTCACAGGGGGTTTGGGGGCTGAAGCTTTCTTT

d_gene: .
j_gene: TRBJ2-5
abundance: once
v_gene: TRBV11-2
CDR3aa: CASSLEWGQRQETQYF
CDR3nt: TGTGCCAGCAGCTTAGAGTGGGGGCAGAGGCAAGAGACCCAGTACTTC

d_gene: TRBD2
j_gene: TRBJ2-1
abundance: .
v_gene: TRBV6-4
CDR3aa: CASSALAGGWNEQFF
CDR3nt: TGTGCCAGCAGTGCCCTAGCGGGAGGTTGGAATGAGCAGTTCTTC

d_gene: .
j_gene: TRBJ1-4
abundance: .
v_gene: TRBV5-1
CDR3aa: CASSLGQGNEKLFF
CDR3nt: TGCGCCAGCAGCTTGGGGCAGGGTAATGAAAAACTGTTTTTT

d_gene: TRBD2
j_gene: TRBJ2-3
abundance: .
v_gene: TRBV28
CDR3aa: CASSPPPIAGSSDTQYF
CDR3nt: TGTGCCAGCAGTCCCCCTCCGATAGCGGGTTCCTCAGATACGCAGTATTTT

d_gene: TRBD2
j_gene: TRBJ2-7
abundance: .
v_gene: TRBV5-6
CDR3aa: CASSSSGMLSYEQYF
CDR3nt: TGTGCCAGCAGCAGCAGCGGGATGCTGTCCTACGAGCAGTACTTC

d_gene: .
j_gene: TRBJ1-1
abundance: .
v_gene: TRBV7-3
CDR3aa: CASRSGGWNTEAFF
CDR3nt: TGTGCCAGCAGGTCTGGGGGCTGGAACACTGAAGCTTTCTTT

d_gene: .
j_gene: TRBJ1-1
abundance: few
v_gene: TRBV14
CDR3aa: CASSGLALDTEAFF
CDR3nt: TGTGCCAGCTCCGGGCTGGCCCTTGACACTGAAGCTTTCTTT

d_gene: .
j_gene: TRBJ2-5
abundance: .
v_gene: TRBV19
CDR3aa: CASSSGRQETQYF
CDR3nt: TGTGCCAGTAGCTCCGGCAGGCAAGAGACCCAGTACTTC

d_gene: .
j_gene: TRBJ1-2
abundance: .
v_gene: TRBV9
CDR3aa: CASSVAVLDSYTF
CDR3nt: TGTGCCAGCAGCGTAGCAGTTCTCGACAGCTACACCTTC

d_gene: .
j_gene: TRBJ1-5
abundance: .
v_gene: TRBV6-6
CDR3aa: CASSISGRDNQPQHF
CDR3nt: TGTGCCAGCAGCATTTCAGGGAGGGACAATCAGCCCCAGCATTTT

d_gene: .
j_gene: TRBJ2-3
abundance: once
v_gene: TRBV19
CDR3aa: CASSIGSGSTDTQYF
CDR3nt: TGTGCCAGTAGTATTGGTAGCGGAAGCACAGATACGCAGTATTTT

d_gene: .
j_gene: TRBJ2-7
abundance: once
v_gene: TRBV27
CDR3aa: CASSLASDYEQYF
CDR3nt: TGTGCCAGCAGTTTGGCTAGCGACTACGAGCAGTACTTC

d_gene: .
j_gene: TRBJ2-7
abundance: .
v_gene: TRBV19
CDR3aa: CASSIVADSYEQYF
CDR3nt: TGTGCCAGTAGTATTGTGGCGGATAGCTACGAGCAGTACTTC

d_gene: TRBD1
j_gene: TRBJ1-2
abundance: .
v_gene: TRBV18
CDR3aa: CASSLTQPGQGENGYTF
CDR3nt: TGTGCCAGCTCACTAACTCAACCGGGACAGGGGGAAAATGGCTACACCTTC

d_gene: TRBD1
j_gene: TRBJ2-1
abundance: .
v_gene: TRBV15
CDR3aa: CATSGWTGPNEQFF
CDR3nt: TGTGCCACCAGCGGCTGGACAGGGCCCAATGAGCAGTTCTTC

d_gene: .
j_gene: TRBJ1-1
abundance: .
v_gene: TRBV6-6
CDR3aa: CASSYSAAVNTEAFF
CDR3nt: TGTGCCAGCAGTTACTCGGCAGCAGTGAACACTGAAGCTTTCTTT

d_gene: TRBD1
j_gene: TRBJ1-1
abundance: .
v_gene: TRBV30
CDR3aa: CAWSAGTESEAFF
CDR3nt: TGTGCCTGGAGCGCCGGGACAGAAAGTGAAGCTTTCTTT

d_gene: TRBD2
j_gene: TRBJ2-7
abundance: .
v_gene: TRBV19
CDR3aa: CASSTRSGRSYEQYF
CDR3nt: TGTGCCAGTAGTACTAGAAGCGGGAGGTCGTACGAGCAGTACTTC

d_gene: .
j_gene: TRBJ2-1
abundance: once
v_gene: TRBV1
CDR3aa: CTSSQDRLAGSGRNEQFF
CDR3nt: TGCACCAGCAGCCAAGATCGTCTAGCGGGCAGCGGTAGAAATGAGCAGTTCTTC

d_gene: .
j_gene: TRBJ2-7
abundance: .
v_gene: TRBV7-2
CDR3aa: CASSLQPAGGWGRNEQYF
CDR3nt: TGTGCCAGCAGCTTGCAGCCCGCTGGGGGATGGGGGCGGAACGAGCAGTACTTC

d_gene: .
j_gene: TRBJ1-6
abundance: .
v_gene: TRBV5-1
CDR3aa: CASSPGGTERNSPLHF
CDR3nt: TGCGCCAGCAGCCCGGGGGGGACCGAGAGGAATTCACCCCTCCACTTT

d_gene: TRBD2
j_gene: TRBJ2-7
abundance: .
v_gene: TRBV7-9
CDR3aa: CASSSSLAGGPPYEQYF
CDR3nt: TGTGCCAGCAGCTCATCCTTAGCGGGAGGGCCCCCCTACGAGCAGTACTTC

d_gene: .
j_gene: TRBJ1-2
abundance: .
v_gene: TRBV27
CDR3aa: CASSFTATYGYTF
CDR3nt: TGTGCCAGCAGTTTTACAGCCACTTATGGCTACACCTTC

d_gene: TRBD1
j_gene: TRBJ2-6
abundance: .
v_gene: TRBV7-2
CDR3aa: CASSLARDRGTHYSGANVLTF
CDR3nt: TGTGCCAGCAGCTTAGCGCGGGACAGGGGCACCCATTACTCTGGGGCCAACGTCCTGACTTTC

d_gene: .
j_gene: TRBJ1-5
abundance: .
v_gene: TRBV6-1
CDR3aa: CASINTSNQPQHF
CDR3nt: TGTGCCAGCATAAATACGAGCAATCAGCCCCAGCATTTT

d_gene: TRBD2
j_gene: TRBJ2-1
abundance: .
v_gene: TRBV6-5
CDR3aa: CASSKTSGAHGEQFF
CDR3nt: TGTGCCAGCAGTAAGACTAGCGGAGCTCATGGTGAGCAGTTCTTC

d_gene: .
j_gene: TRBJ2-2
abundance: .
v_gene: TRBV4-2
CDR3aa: CASSPASSGELFF
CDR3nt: TGTGCCAGCAGCCCGGCGAGTAGCGGGGAGCTGTTTTTT

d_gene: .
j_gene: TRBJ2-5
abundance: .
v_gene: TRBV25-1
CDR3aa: CASSDFGVPSGTQYF
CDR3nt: TGTGCCAGCAGTGATTTTGGAGTTCCTTCAGGGACCCAGTACTTC

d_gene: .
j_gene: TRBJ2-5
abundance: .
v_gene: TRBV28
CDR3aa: CATLGHGRETQYF
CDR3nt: TGTGCCACCCTAGGACACGGTAGAGAGACCCAGTACTTC

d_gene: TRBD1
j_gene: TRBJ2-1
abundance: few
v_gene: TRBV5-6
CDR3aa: CASSLGAGGNMYNEQFF
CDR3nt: TGTGCCAGCAGCTTGGGGGCAGGGGGCAACATGTACAATGAGCAGTTCTTC

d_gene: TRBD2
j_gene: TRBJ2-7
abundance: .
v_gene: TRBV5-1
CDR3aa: CASSLSYRAPGLAGVEQYF
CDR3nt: TGCGCCAGCAGCTTGTCCTACAGGGCTCCGGGACTAGCGGGAGTCGAGCAGTACTTC

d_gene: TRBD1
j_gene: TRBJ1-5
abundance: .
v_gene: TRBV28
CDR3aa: CASSSGTGGRQPQHF
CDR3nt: TGTGCCAGCAGTTCCGGGACAGGGGGCCGACAGCCCCAGCATTTT

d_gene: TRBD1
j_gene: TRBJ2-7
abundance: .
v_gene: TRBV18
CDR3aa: CASSLGTGRSGTYEQYF
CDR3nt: TGTGCCAGCTCACTTGGGACAGGGCGGTCGGGCACCTACGAGCAGTACTTC

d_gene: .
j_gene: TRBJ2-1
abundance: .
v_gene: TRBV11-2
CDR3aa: CASSLEGALRGSEQFF
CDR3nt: TGTGCCAGCAGCTTAGAGGGGGCTCTAAGGGGCAGTGAGCAGTTCTTC